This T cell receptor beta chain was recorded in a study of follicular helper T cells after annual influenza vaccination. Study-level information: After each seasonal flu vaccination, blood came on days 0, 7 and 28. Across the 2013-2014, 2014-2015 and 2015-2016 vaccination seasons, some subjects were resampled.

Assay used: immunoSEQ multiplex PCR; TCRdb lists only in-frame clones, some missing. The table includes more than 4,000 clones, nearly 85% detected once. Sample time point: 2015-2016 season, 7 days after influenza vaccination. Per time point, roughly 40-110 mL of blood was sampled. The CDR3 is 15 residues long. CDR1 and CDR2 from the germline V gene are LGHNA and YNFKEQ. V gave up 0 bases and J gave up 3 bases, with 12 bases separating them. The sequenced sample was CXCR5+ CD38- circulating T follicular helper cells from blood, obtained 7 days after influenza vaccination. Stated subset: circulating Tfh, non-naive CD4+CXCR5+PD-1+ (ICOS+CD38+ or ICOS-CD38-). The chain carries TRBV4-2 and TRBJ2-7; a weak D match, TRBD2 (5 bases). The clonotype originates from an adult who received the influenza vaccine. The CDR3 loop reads CASSQDLLVRYEQYF. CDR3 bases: TGTGCCAGCAGCCAAGATCTACTAGTCCGCTACGAGCAGTACTTC.